This TCR beta chain was observed in a study of blood T cell repertoires in COVID-19. About the study: Donors in the United States, Italy and Spain gave samples during acute or convalescent COVID-19. Sample material is recorded as cDNA or gDNA derived from T cells, B-cell-depleted T cells, or PBMCs.

CDR1 and CDR2 (germline): MNHEY, SVGEGT. With V trimmed by 2 bases and J by 5 bases, 9 bases remained unmatched. There are 15 residues in the CDR3. In the source study's methods: From reference gene primer amplification, estimates of nucleated cell counts were derived. Generated by immunoSEQ multiplex PCR, the TCRdb table keeps only in-frame clones and is missing some. For V, J and clone size, that table is used; D and trimming come from the DNA. The table includes roughly 59,000 clones, over 75% detected once. The source material was peripheral blood. This receptor was obtained from a woman at least 80 years old with acute or convalescent COVID-19. The chain uses TRBV6-2 or TRBV6-3 and TRBJ2-7, with 7 bases identical to TRBD2. This CDR3 is CASSYEGGRRHEQYF. CDR3 in DNA: TGTGCCAGCAGTTACGAGGGCGGGAGACGCCACGAGCAGTACTTC.